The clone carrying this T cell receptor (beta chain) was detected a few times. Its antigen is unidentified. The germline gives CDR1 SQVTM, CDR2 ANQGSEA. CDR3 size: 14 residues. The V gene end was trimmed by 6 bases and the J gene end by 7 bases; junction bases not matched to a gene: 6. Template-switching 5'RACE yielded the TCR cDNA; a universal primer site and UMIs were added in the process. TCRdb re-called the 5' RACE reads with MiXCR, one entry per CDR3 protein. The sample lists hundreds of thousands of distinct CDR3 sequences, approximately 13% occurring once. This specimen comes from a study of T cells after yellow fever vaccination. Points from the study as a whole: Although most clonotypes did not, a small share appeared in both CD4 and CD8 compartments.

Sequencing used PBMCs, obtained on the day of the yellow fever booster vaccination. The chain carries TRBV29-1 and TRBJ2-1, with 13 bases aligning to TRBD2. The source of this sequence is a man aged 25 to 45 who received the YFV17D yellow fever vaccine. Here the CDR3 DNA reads TGCAGCGTGGATACTAGCGGGAGGGGTAATGAGCAGTTCTTC. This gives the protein CSVDTSGRGNEQFF.